The source of this T cell receptor (beta chain) is a study of CD8 T cells in Susac syndrome. Whole-study context: When blood was drawn, patients with Susac syndrome were on intravenous immunoglobulin alone, on corticosteroids, or therapy-naive. Study results and limitations: There was no clonal expansion in the CD4+ T cell repertoires of Susac syndrome.

With respect to this clonotype: The antigen is undetermined.

After extraction with the RNeasy kit, 0.5 to 1 ug of the RNA was reverse transcribed using random hexamers. TCRdb analysed the immunoSEQ multiplex PCR reads with MiXCR anew, one entry per CDR3 protein. The sample shows approximately 260,000 distinct CDR3 sequences, about 95% of them seen only once. The TCR sequence derives from a human donor with Susac syndrome. The sample was CD4+ T cells from PBMCs.

The DNA for the CDR3 is TGTGCCAGCAGCAGGCAGGCGGGGTCCTCCTACGAGCAGTACTTC. Translated, it gives CASSRQAGSSYEQYF. This sequence joins TRBV6-5 and TRBJ2-7, with D maybe TRBD2 (6 bases). The germline gives CDR1 MNHEY, CDR2 SVGAGI. CDR3 length: 15 amino acids. V lost 6 bases, J lost 0 bases, and 15 bases lay in between.